A single sample gave rise to the 5 T cell receptor beta chains below, sequenced in a study of blood T cell repertoires in COVID-19. Method: immunoSEQ multiplex PCR; TCRdb's copy keeps in-frame clones and lacks some. Among under 50,000 clones, over 75% were seen once, and the ten largest hold roughly 40%. The sample comprised peripheral blood. The source is a man older than 75 with active or convalescent COVID-19.

The chain has TRBV9 and TRBJ2-7; 7 bases are a match to TRBD1. V shed 2 bases, J shed 6 bases, and the junction held 5 bases outside the gene matches. The V gene's germline CDR1 is SGDLS and CDR2 YYNGEE. The CDR3 covers 13 residues. The CDR3 sequence: CASSVDRVSEQYF. CDR3 coding DNA: TGTGCCAGCAGCGTCGACAGGGTGTCCGAGCAGTACTTC. Using reference TRBV9 and TRBJ2-7 for the parts outside the CDR3, the full variable domain is DSGVTQTPKHLITATGQRVTLRCSPRSGDLSVYWYQQSLDQGLQFLIQYYNGEERAKGNILERFSAQQFPDLHSELNLSSLELGDSALYFCASSVDRVSEQYFGPGTRLTVT.

The chain combines TRBV19 with TRBJ1-2, with D perhaps TRBD1 (5 bases). Between the trimmed V and J ends, which lost 3 bases and 4 bases, there was a span of 9 bases. CDR1 is LNHDA and CDR2 is SQIVND in the germline V gene (reference sequence). This CDR3 has 13 amino acids. The CDR3 DNA sequence: TGTGCCAGTAGTATTACGGGGGGCTATGGCTACACCTTC. Translation: CASSITGGYGYTF.

This clone appeared many times. V gene TRBV15 combines with J gene TRBJ1-6; perhaps TRBD1 as D (5 bases). The V and J ends lost 0 bases and 9 bases respectively, with 21 bases between them. CDR3 length: 18 residues. Germline lookup yields CDR1 LNHNV and CDR2 YYDKDF (reference sequence). The CDR3: CATSRDRIHGAAGSPLHF. In DNA form, the CDR3 reads TGTGCCACCAGCAGAGATCGTATTCATGGGGCAGCAGGTTCACCCCTCCACTTT.

The chain joins TRBV5-6 to TRBJ2-3; 9 bases are shared with TRBD2. Per germline, CDR1 SGHDT and CDR2 YYEEEE. V lost 3 bases and J lost 0; bases outside the gene matches: 5. This CDR3 has 16 residues. This CDR3 is CASSSTSGFSTDTQYF. In DNA form, the CDR3 reads TGTGCCAGCAGCTCCACTAGCGGGTTTAGCACAGATACGCAGTATTTT.

The chain recombines TRBV4-1 with TRBJ1-6; D remains ambiguous. Germline V gene data show CDR1 as MGHRA and CDR2 as YSYEKL. V was pared by 1 base and J by 7 bases, with 11 bases between. This CDR3 spans 15 amino acids. The CDR3 DNA follows: TGCGCCAGCAGCCAAGGCGGAGGAGAGAATTCACCCCTCCACTTT. Translating gives CASSQGGGENSPLHF.